Each of the 20 T cell receptor beta chains below was sequenced from the same sample in a study of blood T cell repertoires in COVID-19. Assay used: immunoSEQ multiplex PCR; TCRdb lists only in-frame clones, some missing. The sample includes about 150,000 clones, around 83% of them seen just once. The sequenced sample consisted of peripheral blood. The receptors were sampled from a woman in her 70s who had recovered from COVID-19.

CDR3 residues: CASSPGTGRSGANVLTF. CDR3 DNA sequence: TGTGCCAGCTCGCCCGGGACAGGCCGCTCTGGGGCCAACGTCCTGACTTTC. The J gene is TRBJ2-6, the V gene TRBV18, with 8 bases aligning to TRBD1. Trimming cost V 6 bases and J 0 bases; bases outside gene matches: 7. This CDR3 has 17 residues. CDR1 and CDR2 (germline): KGHSH, LQKENI.

This chain links TRBV4-1 with TRBJ2-7; maybe TRBD2 (6 bases). The CDR3 length is 15 residues. Per germline, CDR1 MGHRA and CDR2 YSYEKL. V was pared by 6 bases and J by 4 bases, with 19 bases between. The CDR3 DNA sequence: TGCGCCAGCAGTCCCCCTGGCGGGATGGGGTACGAGCAGTACTTC. Residues: CASSPPGGMGYEQYF.

The chain links TRBV27 to TRBJ2-6; D possibly corresponds to TRBD2 (5 bases). The germline V gene encodes CDR1 MNHEY and CDR2 SMNVEV (reference sequence). V was shortened by 6 bases and J by 0 bases, with 15 bases between the two germline ends. The CDR3 totals 17 residues. In DNA form, the CDR3 reads TGTGCCAGCAGCCCCCTGGCGGGTAGCTCTGGGGCCAACGTCCTGACTTTC. Its translation is CASSPLAGSSGANVLTF.

The chain uses TRBV19 and TRBJ2-5, with TRBD2 matching over 9 bases. CDR1 is LNHDA, CDR2 SQIVND, per germline (reference sequence). V was clipped by 6 bases and J by 5 bases; unmatched bases: 4. The CDR3 extends over 13 amino acids. CDR3 protein: CASSVAGVETQYF. The CDR3 DNA follows: TGTGCCAGTAGCGTAGCGGGAGTTGAGACCCAGTACTTC.

This rearrangement joins TRBV28 to TRBJ1-2; TRBD1 matches at 9 bases. CDR1 and CDR2 (germline): MDHEN, SYDVKM. The junction had 10 bases not matched to a gene; V was cut back by 5 bases and J by 6 bases. The CDR3 runs to 15 residues. CDR3 in amino acids: CASSRTFTGGDGYTF. DNA for the CDR3: TGTGCCAGCAGTCGGACGTTCACAGGGGGCGATGGCTACACCTTC.

This clone was recorded a few times. This rearrangement joins TRBV5-1 to TRBJ1-3; D may be TRBD1 (6 bases). The germline V gene has CDR1 SGHRS and CDR2 YFSETQ. Trimming left V 2 bases short and J 0 bases short, with 9 bases between. The CDR3 length is 15 residues. The CDR3 coding sequence is TGCGCCAGCAGCTTCAGGGGACCCTCTGGAAACACCATATATTTT. Amino acid sequence: CASSFRGPSGNTIYF.

The V gene is TRBV28, the J gene TRBJ2-2, with 8 bases lining up with TRBD1. Germline CDR1 reads MDHEN; CDR2 reads SYDVKM. The ends lost 4 bases at V and 3 bases at J; junction bases unmatched: 7. This CDR3 comprises 16 residues. The CDR3 DNA is TGTGCCAGCAGTTCTAAGGGCAGGGGGCACACCGGGGAGCTGTTTTTT. This codes for CASSSKGRGHTGELFF. The full variable domain, with the rest looked up from reference TRBV28 and TRBJ2-2, is DVKVTQSSRYLVKRTGEKVFLECVQDMDHENMFWYRQDPGLGLRLIYFSYDVKMKEKGDIPEGYSVSREKKERFSLILESASTNQTSMYLCASSSKGRGHTGELFFGEGSRLTVL.

V usage is TRBV5-1 and J usage is TRBJ1-4; 7 nucleotides line up with TRBD1. The J segment lost 5 bases and the V segment lost 4 bases, leaving 8 bases of the junction unmatched. The germline V gene encodes CDR1 SGHRS and CDR2 YFSETQ. The CDR3 consists of 15 residues. The DNA for the CDR3 is TGCGCCAGCAGCATAGGGGGCTTGGGGAATGAAAAACTGTTTTTT. It translates to CASSIGGLGNEKLFF.

This chain uses TRBV7-8 with TRBJ1-2; 7 nucleotides match TRBD1. The CDR3 covers 14 residues. Germline-derived CDR1 and CDR2 are SGHVS and FQNEAQ. With V trimmed by 4 bases and J by 5 bases, 7 bases remained unmatched. The CDR3 sequence: CASSSEGAGYGYTF. Here the CDR3 DNA reads TGTGCCAGCAGCTCCGAGGGGGCCGGGTATGGCTACACCTTC.

Note on this clone: A much larger clone is a single base away; this may be a read error. V and J are TRBV27 and TRBJ2-3; D ambiguous. This CDR3 is 12 amino acids long. Germline values: CDR1 MNHEY, CDR2 SMNVEV (reference sequence). V lost 6 bases and J 0 bases, leaving 4 bases between the germline ends. The CDR3 reads CASSPSTDTQYF. The CDR3 bases are TGTGCCAGCAGCCCAAGCACAGATACGCAGTATTTT.

The chain recombines TRBV10-3 with TRBJ2-3; 10 nucleotides match TRBD2. V trimming: 1 base; J trimming: 6 bases; junction bases outside the gene matches: 10. The CDR3 extends over 17 amino acids. The V gene's germline CDR1 is ENHRY and CDR2 SYGVKD. This CDR3 reads CAISEWGLAGARDTQYF. CDR3 DNA sequence: TGTGCCATCAGTGAGTGGGGGCTAGCGGGGGCCAGGGATACGCAGTATTTT.

V and J are TRBV28 and TRBJ2-7, with 7 nucleotides matching TRBD1. V shed 6 bases and J 5 bases; nucleotides not matched to a gene: 10. CDR1 is MDHEN, CDR2 SYDVKM, per germline. This CDR3 comprises 14 residues. Written as DNA, the CDR3 is TGTGCCAGCAGCCACCTGGGGCAGGGGGACGAGCAGTACTTC. It is translated as CASSHLGQGDEQYF.

This clone was seen once. The chain recombines TRBV19 with TRBJ2-1, with TRBD2 matching 12 bases. The CDR3 has 18 residues. Germline assignment: CDR1 LNHDA and CDR2 SQIVND (reference sequence). J gave up 0 bases and V 1 base, and 4 bases lay outside the gene matches. CDR3 sequence: CASSIVGTSGSSYNEQFF. CDR3 in DNA: TGTGCCAGTAGTATAGTCGGGACTAGCGGGTCCTCCTACAATGAGCAGTTCTTC.

V and J are TRBV19 and TRBJ1-2, with TRBD1 matching 8 bases. Germline V lookup: CDR1 LNHDA, CDR2 SQIVND (reference sequence). J gave up 4 bases and V 3 bases, and 7 bases lay outside the gene matches. The CDR3 is 15 residues long. For the CDR3, the DNA is TGTGCCAGTAGTATGAGCACAGGGGGTGGCTATGGCTACACCTTC. As protein: CASSMSTGGGYGYTF.

The CDR3 loop is CASSPRASGPVSYEQYF. In DNA form, the CDR3 reads TGTGCCAGCTCACCGAGGGCTAGCGGGCCCGTCTCCTACGAGCAGTACTTC. The rearrangement links TRBV18 to TRBJ2-7; 8 nucleotides match TRBD2. The CDR3 contains 17 residues. Per germline, CDR1 KGHSH and CDR2 LQKENI. Trimming at V came to 3 bases and at J to 0 bases, leaving 10 bases not matched to a gene. Looking up the rest from reference TRBV18 and TRBJ2-7 gives the full variable domain: NAGVMQNPRHLVRRRGQEARLRCSPMKGHSHVYWYRQLPEEGLKFMVYLQKENIIDESGMPKERFSAEFPKEGPSILRIQQVVRGDSAAYFCASSPRASGPVSYEQYFGPGTRLTVT.

The J gene is TRBJ2-1, the V gene TRBV18; possible D gene TRBD1, 5 bases. From germline, CDR1 is KGHSH and CDR2 LQKENI. CDR3 length: 15 residues. Trimming pared 6 bases from V and 2 bases from J, leaving 14 bases between. CDR3 sequence reads: CASSGPRTAYNEQFF. The DNA for the CDR3 is TGTGCCAGCTCGGGGCCTCGGACCGCCTACAATGAGCAGTTCTTC.

The rearrangement joins TRBV29-1 to TRBJ2-1, with 9 bases aligning to TRBD1. Trimming removed 6 bases from V and 1 base from J; junction bases left unmatched: 4. The CDR3 sequence is 14 residues long. Germline V gene sequence: CDR1 SQVTM, CDR2 ANQGSEA. The CDR3 nucleotides are TGCAGCGTGCCGGACAGGGGTTCCTACAATGAGCAGTTCTTC. Protein sequence: CSVPDRGSYNEQFF.

The chain recombines TRBV28 with TRBJ2-7, with 10 positions matching TRBD2. J gave up 3 bases and V 8 bases, and 7 bases lay outside the gene matches. Germline assignment: CDR1 MDHEN and CDR2 SYDVKM. The CDR3 spans 14 residues. The chain's CDR3 is CASRAGGPFYEQYF. The CDR3 DNA follows: TGTGCCAGCCGAGCGGGAGGGCCTTTCTACGAGCAGTACTTC.

This clone was counted a single time. This chain uses TRBV7-9 with TRBJ2-1, with D perhaps TRBD2 (6 bases). Trimming stripped 5 bases from V and 3 bases from J, with 11 bases between. The CDR3 has 14 amino acids. In germline, CDR1 is SEHNR, CDR2 FQNEAQ (reference sequence). This CDR3 is CASSPGGGYNEQFF. The CDR3 DNA reads as TGTGCCAGCAGCCCCGGGGGAGGCTACAATGAGCAGTTCTTC.

This chain uses TRBV7-3 with TRBJ1-4; weak D call: TRBD1 (6 bases). The CDR3 consists of 15 residues. From germline, CDR1 is SGHTA and CDR2 FQGTGA. The germline V and J ends were trimmed by 5 bases and 0 bases, with 10 bases remaining between them. The CDR3 region has the DNA TGTGCCAGCAGCCTAAACAGGGCAACTAATGAAAAACTGTTTTTT. This encodes CASSLNRATNEKLFF.